The 3 T cell receptor beta chains reported below all come from one sample, sequenced in a study of blood T cells in healthy people across ages. Through a sample-barcoded 5' primer and a J-beta primer mix, a second PCR was run for roughly 6 to 12 cycles. TCRdb recomputed calls from the 5' RACE reads with MiXCR, one row per CDR3 protein. The sample yields approximately 690,000 distinct CDR3 sequences, approximately 40% seen once. The sequencing input was blood. Receptors were obtained from a man older than 75 in good health.

This chain joins TRBV12-5 and TRBJ2-1; no clear D. Trimming pared 5 bases from V and 8 bases from J, leaving 10 bases between. The length of the CDR3 is 12 residues. Germline CDR1 and CDR2: LGHNT and FRNRAP. In DNA, the CDR3 is TGTGCTAGTGGTCCCCCGTTGGATGAGCAGTTCTTC. Translation gives CASGPPLDEQFF.

The chain couples TRBV3-1 to TRBJ2-3; unclear D gene. V lost 0 bases, J lost 10 bases, and 5 bases lay in between. The CDR3 is made up of 11 amino acids. The V gene's germline CDR1 is LGHDT and CDR2 YNNKEL (reference sequence). The CDR3 sequence is CASSQDGPQYF. CDR3 DNA sequence: TGTGCCAGCAGCCAAGACGGACCGCAGTATTTT.

There are many counts of this clonotype. The chain links TRBV5-1 to TRBJ2-7; D might be TRBD1 (5 bases). Trimming left V 4 bases short and J 0 bases short, with 11 bases between. CDR3 length: 14 amino acids. The germline V gene has CDR1 SGHRS and CDR2 YFSETQ. CDR3 sequence: CASSLTASSYEQYF. The CDR3 DNA sequence: TGCGCCAGCAGCCTGACAGCGAGCTCCTACGAGCAGTACTTC. Full variable domain (missing parts from reference TRBV5-1 and TRBJ2-7): KAGVTQTPRYLIKTRGQQVTLSCSPISGHRSVSWYQQTPGQGLQFLFEYFSETQRNKGNFPGRFSGRQFSNSRSEMNVSTLELGDSALYLCASSLTASSYEQYFGPGTRLTVT.